What follows are 16 T cell receptor beta chains derived from one specimen sequenced in a study of CD8 T cells in ankylosing spondylitis. Study conclusions and caveats: Blood of patients with ankylosing spondylitis appeared to be characterized by a TCR beta motif of several highly homologous variants.

No antigens are known for them. TCRdb ran MiXCR on the 5' RACE reads and lists one entry per CDR3 protein. The sample has about 840,000 distinct CDR3 sequences; about an eighth are singletons. The material sequenced was blood, either unsorted or a sorted T cell fraction (not recorded which). The receptors stem from a male donor with ankylosing spondylitis.

This clonotype was observed a handful of times. The V gene is TRBV5-8, the J gene TRBJ2-1; no clear D. Trimming shortened V by 5 bases and J by 10 bases, and 13 bases separated the two germline ends. The CDR3 contains 12 residues. Germline V gene lookup returns CDR1 SGHTS and CDR2 YDEGEE. This CDR3 is CASRPGWHEQFF. CDR3 coding DNA: TGTGCCAGCAGACCCGGATGGCACGAGCAGTTCTTC.

This clonotype occurred a few times. This chain joins TRBV9 and TRBJ2-3; D possibly corresponds to TRBD1 (5 bases). V lost 0 bases, J lost 1 base, and 9 bases lay in between. The germline V gene has CDR1 SGDLS and CDR2 YYNGEE. The CDR3 is 15 residues long. The CDR3 DNA is TGTGCCAGCAGCGTAGCGATACAGGGCACAGATACGCAGTATTTT. Translation gives CASSVAIQGTDTQYF.

In its sample, this clonotype was seen many times. The rearrangement links TRBV12-3 or TRBV12-4 to TRBJ2-3, with a possible D match to TRBD2 (5 bases). This CDR3 is 15 amino acids long. The V gene lost 0 bases and the J gene lost 4 bases, with 11 bases spanning the gap. The CDR3 protein is CASSLAGVRADTQYF. CDR3 nucleotides: TGTGCCAGCAGTTTAGCGGGAGTAAGGGCAGATACGCAGTATTTT.

This chain links TRBV15 with TRBJ2-5; D is perhaps TRBD1 (5 bases). Per the germline V gene, CDR1 is LNHNV and CDR2 is YYDKDF (reference sequence). V shed 1 base and J shed 5 bases, with 17 bases lying between them. There are 16 residues in the CDR3. The CDR3 region has the DNA TGTGCCACCAGCAGAGGTGTTCAGGGCCTCGGGGAGACCCAGTACTTC. As protein: CATSRGVQGLGETQYF. The variable domain in full, with the rest retrieved from reference TRBV15 and TRBJ2-5, is DAMVIQNPRYQVTQFGKPVTLSCSQTLNHNVMYWYQQKSSQAPKLLFHYYDKDFNNEADTPDNFQSRRPNTSFCFLDIRSPGLGDTAMYLCATSRGVQGLGETQYFGPGTRLLVL.

This clonotype showed up just a few times. The chain recombines TRBV20-1 with TRBJ2-1, with D possibly TRBD2 on 6 matching bases. Germline CDR1 is DFQATT and CDR2 is SNEGSKA (reference sequence). The CDR3 loop spans 15 amino acids. V lost 8 bases and J 10 bases, leaving 27 bases between the germline ends. CDR3 DNA sequence: TGCAGTACTCCGGGAATACCATTGGGACTTCGCGAGCAGTTCTTC. Translated, it gives CSTPGIPLGLREQFF.

This clonotype was observed many times. CDR3 bases: TGTGCCAGCAGCTTATCCGCCGTGGGTGGCACAGATACGCAGTATTTT. It codes for CASSLSAVGGTDTQYF. This sequence joins TRBV7-8 and TRBJ2-3; no reliable D call. The ends were cut back, 2 bases at V and 1 base at J, with 13 bases in the middle. The CDR3 has 16 amino acids. Germline V gives CDR1 SGHVS, CDR2 FQNEAQ.

This clonotype appeared a few times. In DNA form, the CDR3 reads TGCAGTGCTAGAACGCCAGGGCGAAGTAGCAATCAGCCCCAGCATTTT. Protein: CSARTPGRSSNQPQHF. The rearrangement links TRBV20-1 to TRBJ1-5; the D gene is possibly TRBD1 (5 bases). Germline V gene sequence: CDR1 DFQATT, CDR2 SNEGSKA (reference sequence). The CDR3 totals 16 residues. Deletions cut 2 bases from V and 0 bases from J, with 14 bases between.

This clonotype showed up just a few times. V gene TRBV27 combines with J gene TRBJ1-2; no definite D call. Germline CDR1 is MNHEY and CDR2 is SMNVEV (reference sequence). The CDR3 totals 14 residues. The ends were cut back, 2 bases at V and 4 bases at J, with 11 bases in the middle. The CDR3 sequence: CASSLRSAGYGYTF. The CDR3 DNA reads TGTGCCAGCAGTTTAAGGTCGGCAGGCTATGGCTACACCTTC.

This clonotype was counted only a few times. This chain uses TRBV7-9 with TRBJ2-2; D remains ambiguous. Trimming stripped 5 bases from V and 8 bases from J, with 15 bases between. CDR3 length equals 14 residues. From germline, CDR1 is SEHNR and CDR2 FQNEAQ (reference sequence). The CDR3 nucleotides are TGTGCCAGCAGCGCCCTGGACGCGCTTGGGGAGCTGTTTTTT. Its protein is CASSALDALGELFF.

This clonotype was counted between two and nine times. This chain joins TRBV7-2 and TRBJ1-5; 8 nucleotides align to TRBD1. The J segment lost 3 bases and the V segment lost 0 bases, leaving 7 bases of the junction unmatched. Germline CDR1 reads SGHTA; CDR2 reads FQGNSA. This CDR3 comprises 17 residues. The CDR3 nucleotides read TGTGCCAGCAGCTTAGCCGGGACAGGACGTTACAATCAGCCCCAGCATTTT. It yields the protein CASSLAGTGRYNQPQHF.

A few counts support this clonotype. The genes are TRBV28 and TRBJ2-7, with a weak D call TRBD2 (5 bases). The CDR3 is 13 amino acids. Germline loops: CDR1 MDHEN, CDR2 SYDVKM. V dropped 6 bases and J dropped 7 bases, with 16 bases sitting between them. The CDR3 DNA is TGTGCCAGCAGCCTCCCTGCGGGCTGGGAGCAGTACTTC. Translation gives CASSLPAGWEQYF. Filled out from reference TRBV28 and TRBJ2-7, the complete variable domain reads DVKVTQSSRYLVKRTGEKVFLECVQDMDHENMFWYRQDPGLGLRLIYFSYDVKMKEKGDIPEGYSVSREKKERFSLILESASTNQTSMYLCASSLPAGWEQYFGPGTRLTVT.

V and J are TRBV7-2 and TRBJ2-7; D may be TRBD2 (6 bases). Germline loops: CDR1 SGHTA, CDR2 FQGNSA. Deletions cut 5 bases from V and 3 bases from J, with 17 bases between. This CDR3 region has 15 residues. The CDR3 DNA reads TGTGCCAGCAGCACCCAGACGGGAGCACTCTACGAGCAGTACTTC. Its protein is CASSTQTGALYEQYF.

This clonotype appeared once. V gene TRBV5-1 combines with J gene TRBJ2-7; no firm D call. The CDR3 spans 15 residues. Germline CDR1 SGHRS, CDR2 YFSETQ. V lost 2 bases and J 0 bases, leaving 12 bases between the germline ends. Here the CDR3 DNA reads TGCGCCAGCAGCTTAGGACCCCGAAACTCCTACGAGCAGTACTTC. Amino acids: CASSLGPRNSYEQYF.

The V call is TRBV20-1, the J call TRBJ2-3; TRBD2 might be the D (6 bases). Germline V CDR1 and CDR2: DFQATT, SNEGSKA (reference sequence). The CDR3 runs to 14 residues. V was pared by 5 bases and J by 1 base, with 13 bases between. The DNA for the CDR3 is TGCAGTGCTCCCAGGGAGCGGGGCACAGATACGCAGTATTTT. This gives the protein CSAPRERGTDTQYF.

The sample holds a few counts of this clonotype. This chain uses TRBV4-2 with TRBJ2-1; TRBD2 aligns across 11 bases. Trimming cost V 2 bases and J 10 bases; bases outside gene matches: 7. The CDR3 is 15 amino acids. The germline V gene encodes CDR1 LGHNA and CDR2 YNFKEQ. The DNA for the CDR3 is TGTGCCAGCAGCCAACTAGCGGGAGGCCCCCCGGAGCAGTTCTTC. Amino acids: CASSQLAGGPPEQFF.

The chain joins TRBV20-1 to TRBJ2-7, with D perhaps matching TRBD2 (5 bases). V lost 0 bases and J lost 0, with 15 bases in between. CDR1 is DFQATT and CDR2 is SNEGSKA in the germline V gene (reference sequence). The CDR3 spans 16 residues. CDR3 in DNA: TGCAGTGCTAGAGATCGAGGACGGGGTTACTCCTACGAGCAGTACTTC. Translation: CSARDRGRGYSYEQYF.